This T cell receptor beta chain comes out of a study of blood T cell repertoires in COVID-19. Study summary: PBMCs, B-cell-depleted T cells, or T cells were the source of the cDNA or gDNA that made up the material.

In the original processing: Estimation of nucleated cell counts was performed using reference gene primer amplification. Method: immunoSEQ multiplex PCR; TCRdb's copy keeps in-frame clones and lacks some. V and J calls plus clone size are reproduced from that table; the DNA served to infer D and trimming. This table has 18,000 or so clones, 70% to 90% appearing once. This CDR3 spans 16 amino acids. Germline-derived CDR1 and CDR2 are SGHVS and FNYEAQ. Trimming cost V 5 bases and J 4 bases, with 21 bases left between them. This clone was recorded a few times. Sequencing was carried out using peripheral blood. The chain recombines TRBV7-6 with TRBJ2-7; D is possibly TRBD1 (5 bases). The receptor's source is a human donor with active COVID-19. The donor label of this sample is uncertain. The CDR3 DNA reads as TGTGCCAGCAGCCCTCTGAAGGGGTCGTCGTGGTACGAGCAGTACTTC. Translation gives CASSPLKGSSWYEQYF.